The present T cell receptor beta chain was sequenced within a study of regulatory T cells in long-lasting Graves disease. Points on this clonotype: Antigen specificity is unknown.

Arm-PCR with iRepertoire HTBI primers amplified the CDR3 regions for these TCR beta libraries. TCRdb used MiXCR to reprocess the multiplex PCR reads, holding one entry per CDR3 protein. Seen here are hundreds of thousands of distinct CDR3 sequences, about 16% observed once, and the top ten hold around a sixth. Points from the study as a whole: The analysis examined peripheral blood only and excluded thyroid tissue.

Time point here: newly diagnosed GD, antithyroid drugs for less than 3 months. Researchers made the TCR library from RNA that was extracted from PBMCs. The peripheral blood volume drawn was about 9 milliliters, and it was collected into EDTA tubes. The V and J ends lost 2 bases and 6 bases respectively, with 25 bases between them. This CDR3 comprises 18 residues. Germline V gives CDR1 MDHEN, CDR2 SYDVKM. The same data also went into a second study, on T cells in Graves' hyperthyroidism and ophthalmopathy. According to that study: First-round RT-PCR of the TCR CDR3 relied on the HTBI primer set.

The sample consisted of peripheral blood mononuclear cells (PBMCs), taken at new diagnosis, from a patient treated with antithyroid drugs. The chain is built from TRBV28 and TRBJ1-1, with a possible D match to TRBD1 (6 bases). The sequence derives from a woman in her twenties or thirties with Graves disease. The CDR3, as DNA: TGTGCCAGCAGTTTACTCGACTCCGGGACAACGGGGAGCGCTGAAGCTTTCTTT. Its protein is CASSLLDSGTTGSAEAFF. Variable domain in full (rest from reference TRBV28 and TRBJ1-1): DVKVTQSSRYLVKRTGEKVFLECVQDMDHENMFWYRQDPGLGLRLIYFSYDVKMKEKGDIPEGYSVSREKKERFSLILESASTNQTSMYLCASSLLDSGTTGSAEAFFGQGTRLTVV.